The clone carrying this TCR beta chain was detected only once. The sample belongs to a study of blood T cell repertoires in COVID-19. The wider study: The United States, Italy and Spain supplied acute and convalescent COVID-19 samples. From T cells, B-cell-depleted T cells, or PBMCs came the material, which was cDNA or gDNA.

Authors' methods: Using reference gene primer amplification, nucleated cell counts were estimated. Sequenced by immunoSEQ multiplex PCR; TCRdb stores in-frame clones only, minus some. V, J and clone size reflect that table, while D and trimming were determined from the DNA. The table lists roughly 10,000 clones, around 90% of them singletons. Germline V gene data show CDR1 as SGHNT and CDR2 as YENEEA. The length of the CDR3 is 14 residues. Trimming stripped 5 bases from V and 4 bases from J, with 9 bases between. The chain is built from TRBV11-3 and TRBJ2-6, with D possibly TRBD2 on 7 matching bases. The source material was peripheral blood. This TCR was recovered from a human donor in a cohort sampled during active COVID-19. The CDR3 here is CASSRGAGANVLTF. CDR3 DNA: TGTGCCAGCAGCCGGGGGGCCGGGGCCAACGTCCTGACTTTC.